A selection of T cell receptor beta chains follows, all from one sample in a study of OX40 agonist ivuxolimab in advanced cancers. Repertoires were generated with immunoSEQ multiplex PCR, while TCRdb's copy carries only in-frame clones and drops some. The sample has tens of thousands of clones, 84% seen once; the top ten hold nearly 0.8%. Sequencing was performed on CD4+ or CD8+ T cells sorted from blood, taken in a trial of the OX40 agonist ivuxolimab. These TCRs come from an adult with an advanced solid tumor such as melanoma, head and neck, liver or kidney cancer. The CDR3 runs from the conserved cysteine through the conserved F or W. D genes are given only for firm matches. Some rows mark clone size as missing; the rest say once, few, many or name a class of expanded clone.

D,V,size,J,CDR3,DNA
TRBD1,TRBV5-1,.,TRBJ2-1,CASSSGQGGSYNEQFF,TGCGCCAGCAGCTCGGGACAGGGGGGTTCCTACAATGAGCAGTTCTTC
.,TRBV19,once,TRBJ2-3,CASRVAQAVDTQYF,TGTGCCAGTAGGGTAGCCCAGGCGGTAGATACGCAGTATTTT
.,TRBV28,.,TRBJ1-4,CASSPRGLEGGEKLFF,TGTGCCAGCAGTCCCCGTGGTCTGGAGGGAGGGGAAAAACTGTTTTTT
.,TRBV5-4,.,TRBJ2-5,CASSLAGPSLQETQYF,TGTGCCAGCAGCTTGGCCGGGCCATCACTTCAAGAGACCCAGTACTTC
TRBD1,TRBV18,.,TRBJ2-7,CASSGTGPGREQYF,TGTGCCAGCTCCGGGACAGGGCCGGGGCGGGAGCAGTACTTC
TRBD1,TRBV29-1,.,TRBJ1-1,CSVDPADRGNTEAFF,TGCAGCGTTGACCCAGCGGACAGGGGGAACACTGAAGCTTTCTTT
TRBD2,TRBV5-8,.,TRBJ2-7,CASSSGLAGLSSYEQYF,TGTGCCAGCAGCTCGGGACTAGCGGGCCTAAGCTCCTACGAGCAGTACTTC
.,TRBV29-1,.,TRBJ1-2,CSVVNRREGGYTF,TGCAGCGTTGTGAACAGGAGAGAAGGAGGCTACACCTTC
.,TRBV7-9,.,TRBJ1-2,CASSLEFRGYGYTF,TGTGCCAGCAGCTTAGAATTCAGGGGATATGGCTACACCTTC
.,TRBV4-1,.,TRBJ1-5,CASSQDGQGGQPQHF,TGCGCCAGCAGCCAAGATGGTCAGGGTGGTCAGCCCCAGCATTTT
.,TRBV5-4,few,TRBJ2-7,CASSLDSNEQYF,TGTGCCAGCAGCTTGGACAGCAACGAGCAGTACTTC
TRBD2,TRBV5-1,.,TRBJ2-7,CASSSLAGETYEQYF,TGCGCCAGCAGCAGTCTAGCGGGAGAAACCTACGAGCAGTACTTC
.,TRBV28,.,TRBJ1-4,CASSSPGTKNEKLFF,TGTGCCAGCAGTTCCCCCGGGACAAAGAATGAAAAACTGTTTTTT
TRBD1,TRBV27,.,TRBJ1-4,CASSLPGQQKLFF,TGTGCCAGCAGTTTACCGGGACAGCAAAAACTGTTTTTT
.,TRBV7-8,once,TRBJ1-5,CASSLETVYSNQPQHF,TGTGCCAGCAGCTTAGAGACGGTCTATAGCAATCAGCCCCAGCATTTT
TRBD2,TRBV14,.,TRBJ2-7,CASSLRWGGYEQYF,TGTGCCAGCAGCCTCCGGTGGGGGGGCTACGAGCAGTACTTC
.,TRBV5-4,.,TRBJ2-2,CASSLESTGDYGELFF,TGTGCCAGCAGCTTGGAATCAACAGGTGACTACGGGGAGCTGTTTTTT
.,TRBV7-7,few,TRBJ2-3,CASSQSGVPTDTQYF,TGTGCTAGCAGCCAGTCAGGGGTCCCCACAGATACGCAGTATTTT
TRBD1,TRBV4-3,.,TRBJ1-4,CASSPIQGRDEKLFF,TGCGCCAGCAGCCCGATACAGGGGCGAGATGAAAAACTGTTTTTT
TRBD2,TRBV28,.,TRBJ2-1,CASSSPGGQGLNEQFF,TGTGCCAGCAGTTCCCCGGGAGGGCAAGGACTGAATGAGCAGTTCTTC
.,TRBV2,.,TRBJ2-7,CASSEGLRAYEQYF,TGTGCCAGCAGTGAAGGGTTAAGGGCCTACGAGCAGTACTTC
.,TRBV5-1,.,TRBJ2-5,CASSLKETQYF,TGCGCCAGCAGCTTGAAGGAGACCCAGTACTTC
TRBD1,TRBV7-2,.,TRBJ2-1,CASSVSGTGSYEQFF,TGTGCCAGCAGCGTCTCCGGGACAGGGTCCTATGAGCAGTTCTTC
.,TRBV7-9,.,TRBJ2-1,CASFSVTLHNEQFF,TGTGCCAGCTTTAGCGTTACCCTTCACAATGAGCAGTTCTTC
.,TRBV28,.,TRBJ2-7,CASSGYRGRAYEQYF,TGTGCCAGCAGTGGATACAGGGGGAGGGCCTACGAGCAGTACTTC
.,TRBV19,once,TRBJ2-5,CASSAGTEETQYF,TGTGCCAGTAGTGCAGGGACGGAAGAGACCCAGTACTTC
.,TRBV30,.,TRBJ1-5,CAWSPSPVGGGNQPQHF,TGTGCCTGGAGTCCAAGCCCCGTTGGTGGGGGCAATCAGCCCCAGCATTTT
.,TRBV5-6,.,TRBJ2-7,CASSLGVRQRSYEQYF,TGTGCCAGCAGCTTGGGGGTTAGGCAGAGATCCTACGAGCAGTACTTC
TRBD1,TRBV11-3,.,TRBJ2-5,CASSRTWDRSQETQYF,TGTGCCAGCAGCCGCACCTGGGACAGGAGCCAAGAGACCCAGTACTTC
.,TRBV6-6,.,TRBJ1-1,CASSRNTEAFF,TGTGCCAGCAGCCGGAACACTGAAGCTTTCTTT
TRBD2,TRBV5-1,once,TRBJ2-3,CASTWTSGTDTQYF,TGCGCCAGCACCTGGACTAGTGGCACAGATACGCAGTATTTT
TRBD2,TRBV10-3,.,TRBJ2-3,CAIQGGGYTDTQYF,TGTGCCATCCAAGGCGGGGGATACACAGATACGCAGTATTTT
.,TRBV6-6,once,TRBJ2-5,CASSYTGRPETQYF,TGTGCCAGCAGTTACACCGGCAGACCAGAGACCCAGTACTTC
.,TRBV18,.,TRBJ2-4,CASSPGAKNIQYF,TGTGCCAGCTCACCCGGGGCCAAAAACATTCAGTACTTC
.,TRBV5-1,.,TRBJ2-7,CASSLGADYEQYF,TGCGCCAGCAGCTTGGGTGCAGACTACGAGCAGTACTTC
TRBD1,TRBV19,.,TRBJ1-2,CASRPGTGVYGYTF,TGTGCCAGTAGACCCGGGACAGGGGTTTATGGCTACACCTTC
.,TRBV27,.,TRBJ2-5,CASAPQGYQETQYF,TGTGCCAGCGCCCCTCAAGGGTACCAAGAGACCCAGTACTTC
.,TRBV6-6,.,TRBJ2-2,CASSRDLLPGELFF,TGTGCCAGCAGTCGTGATCTATTGCCTGGGGAGCTGTTTTTT
.,TRBV19,.,TRBJ2-2,CASSIQRNTGELFF,TGTGCCAGTAGTATTCAGAGGAACACCGGGGAGCTGTTTTTT
.,TRBV28,.,TRBJ1-2,CASFYSGHTF,TGTGCCAGCTTCTATTCTGGCCACACCTTC
.,TRBV28,.,TRBJ1-3,CATWRGSGNTIYF,TGTGCCACCTGGCGGGGTTCTGGAAACACCATATATTTT
.,TRBV7-6,.,TRBJ2-2,CASSSGLGGANTGELFF,TGTGCCAGCAGCTCCGGGCTTGGTGGGGCGAACACCGGGGAGCTGTTTTTT